This TCR beta chain was recorded in a study of cytomegalovirus exposure and HLA in healthy donors (dated by TCRdb to the late 2010s). In terms of the full investigation: According to a later analysis, the 120 or so validation repertoires were produced on the same platform as the 666 repertoires of the first cohort. Besides the first cohort of 550 to 750 subjects, a separate validation cohort made up of 90 to 150 different subjects was used. The aim of the study was to test whether cataloging public T cell receptors could identify signatures of past pathogen exposure. The study combined high-throughput TCR immunosequencing, statistical association of individual TCRs with disease status, and machine learning to predict cytomegalovirus infection status. Summary of the overall study and its limitations: Subsequent analysis determined that TCRs grouped into clusters in the first cohort also showed a tendency toward co-occurrence across the roughly 110 validation repertoires, and approximately 93% of cluster scores exceeded 0. Most TCR sequences were seen in very few donors, while some public TCRs were found in many individuals. In vitro tests confirmed that a few of the cytomegalovirus-associated TCR beta chains recognize cytomegalovirus antigens. According to the authors, the approach could potentially be generalized to other disease states and immunological phenotypes. The study gave a list of more than 150 TCR beta chains associated with cytomegalovirus. In both the original and validation cohorts, the classifier was reported to diagnose cytomegalovirus status with high specificity and sensitivity. All 120 repertoires were used to score co-occurrence in the validation cohort in a later analysis, because that analysis had no HLA typing for the cohort.

Points on this clone: This receptor's antigen is unknown. No base quality information exists; no much larger clone differs at one position.

Separate from the approximately 730-subject first cohort, the validation cohort of over 90 subjects was the group to which the donors belonged. Library creation used the immunoSEQ multiplex PCR assay. As for the authors' bioinformatics: To diagnose cytomegalovirus status from the catalog of TCR beta chain sequences, a statistical classification framework was built. TCRdb holds this immuneACCESS table with in-frame rearrangements only. Some clones are missing; in checked studies, unresolved V genes explain under half, and the rest has no known cause. For V, J and clone size, that table is used; D and trimming come from the DNA. This sample holds some 70,000 clones; around 97% were observed only once. The biggest ten clones account for around 2.2% of the sample. Sequencing was done on a sample of PBMCs. The sequence was collected from a man between 18 and 35 years old in good health and CMV-seronegative.

The bases read TGTGCCAGCAGCCAAGGTGACAGCTCACCCTATGGCTACACCTTC. Its translation is CASSQGDSSPYGYTF. Rearrangement joined TRBV11-1 to TRBJ1-2, with a weak D call of TRBD1 (5 bases match). The V and J ends are trimmed by 5 bases and 4 bases, leaving 17 bases between them. CDR1 and CDR2, per the germline V gene (reference sequence), are SGHAT and FQDESV. Spanning cysteine to phenylalanine, the CDR3 consists of 15 amino acids. CDR3 DNA is the only sequence kept; it has 45 bases, read in frame from the first base.